The 13 T cell receptor beta chains in this list originate from one sample, sequenced in a study of shared clonotypes between healthy human individuals. The protocol was immunoSEQ multiplex PCR, while the TCRdb copy is restricted to in-frame clones and leaves out a portion. This sample has some 1,600,000 clones, with about 98% found just once. Input material: naive CD4+ T cells sorted from blood. Subset described: CD45RA+ positively selected. All receptors derive from a man aged 30-40 years in good health.

The chain employs TRBV18 and TRBJ2-1; D is unresolved. The CDR3 runs 13 residues. V lost 0 bases to trimming and J lost 8 bases, with 8 bases between them. The germline CDR1 and CDR2 sequences are KGHSH and LQKENI. CDR3 region: CASSPPERYEQFF. CDR3 coding DNA: TGTGCCAGCTCACCACCGGAGAGGTATGAGCAGTTCTTC.

The DNA of the CDR3 is TGTGCCAGCAGCGAATTTGCTCGGAATGAGCAGTTCTTC. Protein product: CASSEFARNEQFF. This chain links TRBV28 with TRBJ2-1; D gene uncertain. V was clipped by 6 bases and J by 7 bases, with 13 bases between them. CDR3 size: 13 residues. Germline loops: CDR1 MDHEN, CDR2 SYDVKM. The complete variable domain, with remaining parts taken from reference TRBV28 and TRBJ2-1, reads DVKVTQSSRYLVKRTGEKVFLECVQDMDHENMFWYRQDPGLGLRLIYFSYDVKMKEKGDIPEGYSVSREKKERFSLILESASTNQTSMYLCASSEFARNEQFFGPGTRLTVL.

The chain recombines TRBV7-9 with TRBJ1-2, with 9 bases matching TRBD1. V shed 1 base and J 4 bases; nucleotides not matched to a gene: 4. Germline loops: CDR1 SEHNR, CDR2 FQNEAQ (reference sequence). The CDR3 has 15 amino acids. The CDR3 loop is CASSLGQGEGYGYTF. Written as DNA, the CDR3 is TGTGCCAGCAGCTTAGGACAGGGGGAAGGCTATGGCTACACCTTC.

The chain is built from TRBV5-1 and TRBJ1-4; TRBD1 might be the D (6 bases). Germline CDR1 reads SGHRS; CDR2 reads YFSETQ. V lost 4 bases to trimming and J lost 0 bases, with 13 bases between them. The CDR3 loop spans 16 amino acids. In nucleotides, the CDR3 is TGCGCCAGCAGCCCCGGACAGCAAGCAACTAATGAAAAACTGTTTTTT. This gives the protein CASSPGQQATNEKLFF.

V and J are TRBV2 and TRBJ2-2; 8 positions match TRBD1. V shed 4 bases, J shed 8 bases, and the junction held 27 bases outside the gene matches. The CDR3 runs 21 residues. Per germline, CDR1 SNHLY and CDR2 FYNNEI. CDR3 bases: TGTGCCAGCAGTGTCATCACGGGGGCAAACCAGCCCGACAGGGGTGGTGGGGAGCTGTTTTTT. This gives the protein CASSVITGANQPDRGGGELFF.

As for this clone: The same CDR3 arises from other DNA sequences in this sample as well. J is TRBJ2-2 and V is TRBV11-3; D ambiguous. The germline V and J ends were trimmed by 8 bases and 0 bases, with 10 bases remaining between them. The V gene's germline CDR1 is SGHNT and CDR2 YENEEA. CDR3 length equals 14 residues. The CDR3 sequence: CASRLGPNTGELFF. The CDR3 DNA sequence: TGTGCCAGCCGGTTGGGCCCGAACACCGGGGAGCTGTTTTTT. The whole variable domain, filled in from reference TRBV11-3 and TRBJ2-2, reads EAGVVQSPRYKIIEKKQPVAFWCNPISGHNTLYWYLQNLGQGPELLIRYENEEAVDDSQLPKDRFSAERLKGVDSTLKIQPAELGDSAVYLCASRLGPNTGELFFGEGSRLTVL.

This chain links TRBV5-1 with TRBJ1-4, with TRBD1 as a possible D gene (6 bases). The V and J ends lost 1 base and 8 bases respectively, with 12 bases between them. Germline loops: CDR1 SGHRS, CDR2 YFSETQ. CDR3 length: 14 residues. The CDR3 DNA reads TGCGCCAGCAGCTTGTCCTCAGGGGCCGAAAAACTGTTTTTT. It yields the protein CASSLSSGAEKLFF.

CDR3: CASSLAPTGQETQYF. For the CDR3, the DNA is TGCGCCAGCAGCTTGGCCCCGACAGGGCAGGAGACCCAGTACTTC. The V call is TRBV5-1, the J call TRBJ2-5, with 7 bases aligning to TRBD1. In germline, CDR1 is SGHRS, CDR2 YFSETQ. This CDR3 spans 15 amino acids. V lost 0 bases and J lost 5; bases outside the gene matches: 7.

The chain has TRBV9 and TRBJ2-1, with 7 bases lining up with TRBD1. Trimming at V came to 4 bases and at J to 5 bases, leaving 9 bases not matched to a gene. The CDR3 length is 15 residues. Looked up from germline, CDR1 is SGDLS and CDR2 is YYNGEE. The CDR3 bases are TGTGCCAGCAGCTCACGGGACAGAGAGGACAATGAGCAGTTCTTC. Protein: CASSSRDREDNEQFF.

The chain combines TRBV9 with TRBJ2-5; 8 positions match TRBD1. Losses at the gene ends were 3 bases for V and 7 bases for J; bases not matched to a gene: 8. CDR3 length: 14 amino acids. Germline V gene sequence: CDR1 SGDLS, CDR2 YYNGEE. CDR3 bases: TGTGCCAGCAGCGAACGACAGGGGTTGGGGACCCAGTACTTC. Residues: CASSERQGLGTQYF.

This clone showed up just once. This rearrangement joins TRBV9 to TRBJ2-7; 9 bases are shared with TRBD1. Germline loops: CDR1 SGDLS, CDR2 YYNGEE. This CDR3 has 12 residues. Germline trimming cut 4 bases from V and 6 bases from J; bases unmatched to any gene: 2. The chain's CDR3 is CASSRDRVEQYF. In DNA form, the CDR3 reads TGTGCCAGCAGCCGGGACAGGGTCGAGCAGTACTTC. The full variable domain, completed using reference TRBV9 and TRBJ2-7, is DSGVTQTPKHLITATGQRVTLRCSPRSGDLSVYWYQQSLDQGLQFLIQYYNGEERAKGNILERFSAQQFPDLHSELNLSSLELGDSALYFCASSRDRVEQYFGPGTRLTVT.

V is TRBV19 and J is TRBJ1-2, with unresolved D. V gave up 3 bases and J gave up 5 bases, with 10 bases separating them. The CDR3 consists of 13 residues. Germline V gives CDR1 LNHDA, CDR2 SQIVND (reference sequence). CDR3 in DNA: TGTGCCAGTAGTATTGGAAGACTGTATGGCTACACCTTC. Translated, it gives CASSIGRLYGYTF.

This clone was seen just once. The V call is TRBV7-8, the J call TRBJ1-2; D gene ambiguous. CDR3 length: 12 residues. In germline, CDR1 is SGHVS, CDR2 FQNEAQ. V was clipped by 5 bases and J by 1 base, with 5 bases between them. CDR3 protein: CASSQINYGYTF. The CDR3 DNA reads TGTGCCAGCAGCCAGATTAACTATGGCTACACCTTC.